This T cell receptor (beta chain) comes out of a study of blood T cell repertoires in COVID-19. Profiling relied on immunoSEQ multiplex PCR, and the TCRdb table lists in-frame clones only, not all of them. The table has about 21,000 clones, approximately 83% seen once. V was cut by 10 bases and J by 7 bases, with 17 bases left in between. The CDR3 spans 13 residues. Germline loops: CDR1 SNHLY, CDR2 FYNNEI. Sequencing was done on a sample of peripheral blood. The chain employs TRBV2 and TRBJ1-5; D is possibly TRBD1 (6 bases). The source is a human donor in a cohort sampled during active COVID-19. The CDR3 sequence: CATSGTKDQPQHF. The DNA of the CDR3 is TGTGCCACTTCCGGGACAAAGGACCAGCCCCAGCATTTT.